Sequencing of this TCR beta chain was carried out in a study of metastatic and nonmetastatic thyroid tumors. Across the whole study: Both malignant and benign thyroid patients supplied peripheral blood and tumor or nodule tissue samples, across which the repertoires of these patients were then compared.

Thyroid surgery took place with no prior treatment in any patient. This clone was recorded a few times. As yet, its antigen is unknown. Study findings and constraints: Benign nodules reportedly had significantly lower TCR beta diversity than malignant thyroid tumors in blood and tumor.

Authors' data handling: A papillary thyroid cancer distant-metastasis classifier was built from CDR3 differences across clinicopathological groups. TCRdb reanalyzed the PCR reads via MiXCR. TCRdb assigned the V and J calls; the authors' analysis was not used. The sample records 15,000 to 25,000 clones, approximately 24% being singletons. Germline values: CDR1 MNHEY, CDR2 SVGEGT. V shed 8 bases and J shed 5 bases, with 19 bases lying between them. The CDR3 is 15 residues long. The receptor was derived from a male donor with papillary thyroid cancer or a benign thyroid nodule (not recorded which). Some clones in this sample may be carry-over from other donors' samples. The chain joins TRBV6-2 or TRBV6-3 to TRBJ2-1; D may be TRBD1 (7 bases). Sequences were obtained from blood. The CDR3 sequence is CASLLSGGRDNEQFF. In nucleotides, the CDR3 is TGTGCCAGCCTACTTTCAGGGGGGCGAGACAATGAGCAGTTCTTC.